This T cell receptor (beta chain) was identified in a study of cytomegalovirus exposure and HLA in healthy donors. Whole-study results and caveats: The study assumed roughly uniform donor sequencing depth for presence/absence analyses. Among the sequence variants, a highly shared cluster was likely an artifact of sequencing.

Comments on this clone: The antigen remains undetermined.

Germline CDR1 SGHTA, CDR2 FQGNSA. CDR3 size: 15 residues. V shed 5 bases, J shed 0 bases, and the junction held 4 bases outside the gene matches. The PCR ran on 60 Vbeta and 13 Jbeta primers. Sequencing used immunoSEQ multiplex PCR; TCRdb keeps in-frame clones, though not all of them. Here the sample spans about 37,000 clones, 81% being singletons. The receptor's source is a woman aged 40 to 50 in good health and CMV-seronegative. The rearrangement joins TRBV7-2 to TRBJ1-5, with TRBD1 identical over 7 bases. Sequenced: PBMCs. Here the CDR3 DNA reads TGTGCCAGCAGCCCTTGGGACAGTAGCAATCAGCCCCAGCATTTT. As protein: CASSPWDSSNQPQHF.